This TCR beta chain was recorded in a study of T cells after posttransplantation cyclophosphamide. Germline assignment: CDR1 SEHNR and CDR2 FQNEAQ (reference sequence). Trimming removed 4 bases from V and 7 bases from J, with 11 bases in between. The CDR3 runs to 14 residues. Study-wide points: Recipient CMV seropositivity and CMV reactivation strongly tracked TRB clonality.

TCRdb keeps only in-frame clones here, not all; method: immunoSEQ multiplex PCR. Here the sample spans more than 12,000 clones, 76% being singletons. In regard to this clone: Its antigen is still unknown.

The chain has TRBV7-9 and TRBJ1-6, with a tentative D call TRBD1 (6 bases). What was sequenced was memory CD4+ T cells sorted from PBMCs. The TCR sequence derives from a man between 50 and 59 years old. CDR3 sequence: CASSSQGGNSPLHF. CDR3 nucleotide sequence: TGTGCCAGCAGCTCACAGGGAGGGAATTCACCCCTCCACTTT.